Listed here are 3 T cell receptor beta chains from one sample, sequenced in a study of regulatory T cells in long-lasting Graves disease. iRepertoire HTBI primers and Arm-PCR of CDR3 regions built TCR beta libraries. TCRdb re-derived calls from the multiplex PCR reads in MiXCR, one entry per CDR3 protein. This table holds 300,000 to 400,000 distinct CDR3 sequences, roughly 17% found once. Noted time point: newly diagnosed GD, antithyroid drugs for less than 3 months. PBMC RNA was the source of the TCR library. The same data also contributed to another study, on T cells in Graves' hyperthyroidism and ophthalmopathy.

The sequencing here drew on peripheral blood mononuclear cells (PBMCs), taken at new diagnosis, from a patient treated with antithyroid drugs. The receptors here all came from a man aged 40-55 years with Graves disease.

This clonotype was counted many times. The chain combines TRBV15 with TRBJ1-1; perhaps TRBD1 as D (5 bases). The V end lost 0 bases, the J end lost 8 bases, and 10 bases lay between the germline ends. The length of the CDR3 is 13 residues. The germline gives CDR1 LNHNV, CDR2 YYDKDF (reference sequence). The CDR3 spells CATSRDYGGEAFF. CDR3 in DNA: TGTGCCACCAGCAGAGATTACGGGGGAGAAGCTTTCTTT.

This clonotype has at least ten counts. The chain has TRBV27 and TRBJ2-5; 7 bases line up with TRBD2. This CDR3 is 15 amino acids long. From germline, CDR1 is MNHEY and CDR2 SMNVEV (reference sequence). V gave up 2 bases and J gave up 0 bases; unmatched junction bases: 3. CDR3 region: CASSLNGGYQETQYF. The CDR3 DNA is TGTGCCAGCAGTTTAAACGGGGGGTACCAAGAGACCCAGTACTTC.

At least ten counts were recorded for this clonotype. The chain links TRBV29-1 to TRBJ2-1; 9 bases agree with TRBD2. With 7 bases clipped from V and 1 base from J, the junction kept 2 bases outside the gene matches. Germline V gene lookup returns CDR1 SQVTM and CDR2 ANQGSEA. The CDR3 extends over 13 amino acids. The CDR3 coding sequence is TGCAGCGCGACTAGCGGATCCTACAATGAGCAGTTCTTC. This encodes CSATSGSYNEQFF.